This T cell receptor (beta chain) originates from a study of human T cells and chemical hapten exposure (dated by TCRdb to about 2021). Background on the whole study: For sensitization, 2% DPC in acetone was applied to a roughly 2 cm by roughly 2 cm area of upper inner arm skin. Patch testing on the upper back used Finn chambers containing 0.01% DPC, with scoring done after 6 days according to International Contact Dermatitis Research Group standards. Libraries were combined into a pool for sequencing, and differences in TCR yield between samples came mainly from small differences in library volumes within the pool. Blood was sampled from patients pre-sensitization (week 0) and at 2, 6 and about 24 weeks after DPC sensitization. In alopecia patients, the study followed how the peripheral blood TCR repertoire changed in vivo over primary and secondary sensitization to diphenylcyclopropenone (DPC), a hapten. The patient cohort, mostly female, included alopecia areata with under or over 50% scalp involvement, alopecia totalis and alopecia universalis. Weekly therapeutic DPC doses were additionally applied to the scalp of patients throughout the roughly 25-week study period. For TCR sequencing, blood came from some 31 alopecia patients at anywhere from one to four time points (pre-sensitization, 2, 6 and 24 weeks). The investigation overall reported the following: Alopecia, a presumed autoimmune disease, was present in all patients, so the immune response of the patients might differ from that of healthy individuals. No change with DPC sensitization was found in the number of TCRs above 1 in 1000 frequency, and no evidence of global repertoire structure alterations was found. Repeated subsampling changed both the strength of the expansion versus patch-test correlation and the threshold at which that correlation became significant. A positive correlation was found between the number of PT1 expanded TCRs and patch test score, with significance reached at thresholds 8, 16 and 32 but not 4. Compared with pre-sensitization or healthy control sets, expanded TCRs formed significantly more large CDR3 similarity clusters, which is consistent with antigen-driven responses.

Receptors were amplified or captured by RACE. Sequencing took place on a NextSeq 500. During library preparation, unique molecular identifiers were attached to individual cDNA molecules so that TCRs could be counted in a quantitative, reproducible way. From each blood RNA sample, both TCR alpha and TCR beta chains were sequenced. Per the source publication's procedure: A median of approximately 100,000 TCRs per sample was observed, with a range of 23,224 to 690,600. The Decombinator software suite was used to annotate the V, J and CDR3 of the TCR reads. To make PS versus PT1 abundance plots, every sample was subsampled to the same number of TCRs (28,000). Expanded TCRs were defined as absent before sensitization and observed at least eight times at the 2-week time point. The public reads were run again by TCRdb, first through fastp at Q25 and then through MiXCR, and only productive beta chains were kept. Each entry is one CDR3 protein sequence, shown with its most common DNA and genes. It is TCRdb's table, rather than the study itself, that gives the V and J calls and clone size. The sample table shows around 300,000 distinct CDR3 sequences, and roughly 7.7% are seen once. The top ten hold about 1.2% of the sample.

Based on the germline V gene (reference sequence), the CDR1 and CDR2 sequences are DFQATT and SNEGSKA. From the cysteine through the phenylalanine, the CDR3 covers 14 amino acids. The entry retains the CDR3 DNA only, 42 bases that are in frame from base 1. V is shortened by 6 bases, J by 4 bases, and the region joining them spans 16 bases. The time point label, as the study defines it: pre-sensitization, week 0. This sample's treatment or condition label indicates: therapeutic diphenylcyclopropenone sensitization with weekly scalp DPC. Blood at each patch-test visit was drawn before the patch test was applied. Patients were eligible if aged 18 to 70, diagnosed with alopecia and judged suitable for DPC therapy, and pregnant patients were excluded. Total RNA was extracted from unfractionated whole blood collected in Tempus Blood RNA tubes. Regarding this clonotype: Its antigen is still unknown. Nothing much larger sits one base from this clone, and base qualities are not available.

The rearranged segments are TRBV20-1 and TRBJ1-5; the best D guess is TRBD1, with 6 bases matching. Specimen: whole blood, collected in connection with sensitization to the hapten diphenylcyclopropenone (DPC). This sequence originates from a young man with alopecia areata. Some clones in this sample may be carry-over from other donors' samples. The DNA is as follows: TGCAGTGCCAAGACAGGCCATTTTAATCAGCCCCAGCATTTT. This gives the protein CSAKTGHFNQPQHF.